This paragraph reports one T cell receptor (beta chain). These data are taken from a study of identical twins. With template switching, a universal primer site was added, and the cDNA carried unique molecular identifiers. TCRdb ran MiXCR on the 5' RACE reads and lists one entry per CDR3 protein. This table has hundreds of thousands of distinct CDR3 sequences, about 7.5% appearing once. J was trimmed by 7 bases and V by 1 base; bases with no gene match: 6. Germline lookup yields CDR1 SGHTA and CDR2 FQGNSA. The CDR3 contains 16 residues. The sample was also linked to a second study, of yellow fever vaccine responses in identical twins.

This chain links TRBV7-2 with TRBJ2-1; the match to TRBD2 covers 11 bases. The sequenced sample consisted of memory (CD45RO+) T cells sorted from blood. This clonotype was sampled from a woman between 18 and 29 years old in good health. This chain's CDR3 is CASSLVASGGYNEQFF. The DNA for the CDR3 is TGTGCCAGCAGCTTAGTGGCTAGCGGGGGGTATAATGAGCAGTTCTTC.